This T cell receptor beta chain was sequenced for a study of blood T cells in healthy people across ages. General study results and limits: Long-lived and aged donors differed, with more naive CD4+ cells and higher diversity in the long-lived. While age rose, TCR beta diversity per million T cells dropped in a roughly linear way.

The CDR3 is made up of 13 amino acids. CDR1 and CDR2 (germline): DFQATT, SNEGSKA (reference sequence). Trimming stripped 4 bases from V and 8 bases from J, with 15 bases between. PCR was performed a second time for roughly 7 to 11 cycles using a sample-barcoded 5' primer and a J-beta primer mix. TCRdb recomputed calls from the 5' RACE reads with MiXCR, one row per CDR3 protein. This sample yields some 780,000 distinct CDR3 sequences, of which 45% to 70% are seen a single time; around 24% belongs to the top ten. In regard to this clonotype: Its antigen is currently unknown.

The source of this sequence is a man in his forties or fifties in good health. J is TRBJ2-1 and V is TRBV20-1; D remains ambiguous. The specimen sequenced was blood. The CDR3 sequence is CSAISLGSHEQFF. The CDR3 nucleotides are TGCAGTGCTATAAGTCTAGGTAGCCATGAGCAGTTCTTC.